Listed below are T cell receptor beta chains from one sample, sequenced in a study of T cell responses to AZD1222 COVID-19 vaccine. Generated by immunoSEQ multiplex PCR, the TCRdb table keeps only in-frame clones and is missing some. The profile shows about 76,000 clones, about 88% of them singletons. Sequences were derived from peripheral blood, sampled on day 0 of AZD1222 vaccination. The source of these receptors is an adult in good health. Both conserved end residues are part of each CDR3. Each record gives: V gene, clone size, D gene, CDR3 length, J gene, CDR3 DNA, CDR3 protein. A D gene is named only where the DNA matches it firmly. The size entry is marked missing in some rows and otherwise reads once, few, many or a size class.

v_call: TRBV5-1; clone_size: -; d_call: -; cdr3_length: 14; j_call: TRBJ1-5; cdr3_nt: TGCGCCAGCAGCTTCGACAGCGCCAATCAGCCCCAGCATTTT; cdr3_aa: CASSFDSANQPQHF
v_call: TRBV24-1; clone_size: -; d_call: -; cdr3_length: 14; j_call: TRBJ1-5; cdr3_nt: TGTGCCACCCTCGAACGGGCGAGCAATCAGCCCCAGCATTTT; cdr3_aa: CATLERASNQPQHF
v_call: TRBV28; clone_size: once; d_call: -; cdr3_length: 15; j_call: TRBJ1-2; cdr3_nt: TGTGCCAGCAACGGCGGAGGGGGAGGGAACTATGGCTACACCTTC; cdr3_aa: CASNGGGGGNYGYTF
v_call: TRBV18; clone_size: -; d_call: -; cdr3_length: 15; j_call: TRBJ1-3; cdr3_nt: TGTGCCAGCTCACCACCGACACCCTCTGGAAACACCATATATTTT; cdr3_aa: CASSPPTPSGNTIYF
v_call: TRBV11-2; clone_size: -; d_call: -; cdr3_length: 15; j_call: TRBJ2-2; cdr3_nt: TGTGCCAGCAGCCCCCGGGGAGCCGGCACCGGGGAGCTGTTTTTT; cdr3_aa: CASSPRGAGTGELFF
v_call: TRBV3-1/TRBV3-2; clone_size: -; d_call: -; cdr3_length: 13; j_call: TRBJ1-3; cdr3_nt: TGTGCCAGCAGCCCTACTGATGGAAACACCATATATTTT; cdr3_aa: CASSPTDGNTIYF
v_call: TRBV4-1; clone_size: -; d_call: TRBD2; cdr3_length: 18; j_call: TRBJ2-1; cdr3_nt: TGCGCCAGCAGCCAAGTCGGGACAGAACTAGCGGGGTACAATGAGCAGTTCTTC; cdr3_aa: CASSQVGTELAGYNEQFF
v_call: TRBV28; clone_size: -; d_call: -; cdr3_length: 12; j_call: TRBJ1-5; cdr3_nt: TGTGCCAGCACCGCGGAAAATCAGCCCCAGCATTTT; cdr3_aa: CASTAENQPQHF
v_call: TRBV6-6; clone_size: -; d_call: TRBD2; cdr3_length: 17; j_call: TRBJ2-2; cdr3_nt: TGTGCCAGCAGTCCTCGTCCTAGCGGGACGAACACCGGGGAGCTGTTTTTT; cdr3_aa: CASSPRPSGTNTGELFF
v_call: TRBV7-9; clone_size: -; d_call: TRBD2; cdr3_length: 14; j_call: TRBJ2-7; cdr3_nt: TGTGCCAGCAGCCGGACTAGCGGGTCCTACGAGCAGTACTTC; cdr3_aa: CASSRTSGSYEQYF
v_call: TRBV12-3/TRBV12-4; clone_size: -; d_call: TRBD1; cdr3_length: 13; j_call: TRBJ2-1; cdr3_nt: TGTGCCAGCAGTCACAGGGGGATCAATGAGCAGTTCTTC; cdr3_aa: CASSHRGINEQFF
v_call: TRBV9; clone_size: once; d_call: -; cdr3_length: 16; j_call: TRBJ1-3; cdr3_nt: TGTGCCAGCAGCGTATTCTCGGACATCTCTGGAAACACCATATATTTT; cdr3_aa: CASSVFSDISGNTIYF
v_call: TRBV7-8; clone_size: -; d_call: TRBD1; cdr3_length: 14; j_call: TRBJ1-5; cdr3_nt: TGTGCCAGCAGCTTTGGACAGGGGGCACAGCCCCAGCATTTT; cdr3_aa: CASSFGQGAQPQHF
v_call: TRBV12-3/TRBV12-4; clone_size: -; d_call: -; cdr3_length: 13; j_call: TRBJ1-1; cdr3_nt: TGTGCCAGCAGTCCGGGGTCTAACACTGAAGTTTTCTTT; cdr3_aa: CASSPGSNTEVFF
v_call: TRBV11-1; clone_size: -; d_call: -; cdr3_length: 15; j_call: TRBJ2-1; cdr3_nt: TGTGCCAGCAGACCCGGGACTCCGGGCTACAATGAGCAGTTCTTC; cdr3_aa: CASRPGTPGYNEQFF
v_call: TRBV10-3; clone_size: -; d_call: -; cdr3_length: 14; j_call: TRBJ1-1; cdr3_nt: TGTGCCATCAGGGCCGACATATCTGGCACTGAAGCTTTCTTT; cdr3_aa: CAIRADISGTEAFF
v_call: TRBV29-1; clone_size: -; d_call: -; cdr3_length: 14; j_call: TRBJ1-1; cdr3_nt: TGCAGCGTTGAAGAAGGAACAGACTTGTCTGAAGCTTTCTTT; cdr3_aa: CSVEEGTDLSEAFF
v_call: TRBV5-6; clone_size: -; d_call: -; cdr3_length: 18; j_call: TRBJ1-6; cdr3_nt: TGTGCCAGCAGCTCAACGACAGACCAGAGCTCCTATAATTCACCCCTCCACTTT; cdr3_aa: CASSSTTDQSSYNSPLHF
v_call: TRBV5-1; clone_size: -; d_call: -; cdr3_length: 14; j_call: TRBJ1-2; cdr3_nt: TGCGCCAGCAGCTGGTTGGTGGGGGACTATGGCTACACCTTC; cdr3_aa: CASSWLVGDYGYTF
v_call: TRBV5-1; clone_size: -; d_call: -; cdr3_length: 16; j_call: TRBJ2-1; cdr3_nt: TGCGCCAGCAGCTTGTCAGGAGATGGGGTATACAATGAGCAGTTCTTC; cdr3_aa: CASSLSGDGVYNEQFF
v_call: TRBV19; clone_size: -; d_call: TRBD1; cdr3_length: 14; j_call: TRBJ2-7; cdr3_nt: TGTGCCAGTAGTCCACAGGGGACCACCTACGAGCAGTACTTC; cdr3_aa: CASSPQGTTYEQYF
v_call: TRBV5-6; clone_size: -; d_call: -; cdr3_length: 15; j_call: TRBJ2-5; cdr3_nt: TGTGCCAGCAGCTTGGTAGCCCTAGCGCGAGAGACCCAGTACTTC; cdr3_aa: CASSLVALARETQYF
v_call: TRBV19; clone_size: -; d_call: TRBD1; cdr3_length: 16; j_call: TRBJ1-5; cdr3_nt: TGTGCCAGTAGTACGCGGACAGGGATGAGCAATCAGCCCCAGCATTTT; cdr3_aa: CASSTRTGMSNQPQHF
v_call: TRBV7-8; clone_size: -; d_call: TRBD1; cdr3_length: 16; j_call: TRBJ2-7; cdr3_nt: TGTGCCAGCAGCGCAACGAGGACAGGGAATTTAGGCGAGCAGTACTTC; cdr3_aa: CASSATRTGNLGEQYF
v_call: TRBV5-6; clone_size: -; d_call: -; cdr3_length: 16; j_call: TRBJ2-3; cdr3_nt: TGTGCCAGCAGCTTAACGGGCTTTCCGGCCAAGGATACGCAGTATTTT; cdr3_aa: CASSLTGFPAKDTQYF
v_call: TRBV7-8; clone_size: -; d_call: -; cdr3_length: 14; j_call: TRBJ1-2; cdr3_nt: TGTGCCAGCAGCTTAGCGACCGGTCCAAGCGGCTACACCTTC; cdr3_aa: CASSLATGPSGYTF
v_call: TRBV7-6; clone_size: -; d_call: TRBD1; cdr3_length: 13; j_call: TRBJ1-5; cdr3_nt: TGTGCCAGCAGCTCAGGGGGCGTGGAGCCCCAGCATTTT; cdr3_aa: CASSSGGVEPQHF
v_call: TRBV19; clone_size: -; d_call: -; cdr3_length: 14; j_call: TRBJ1-5; cdr3_nt: TGTGCCAGTAGTATGGCTAGGGATGGTCAGCCCCAGCATTTT; cdr3_aa: CASSMARDGQPQHF
v_call: TRBV6-5; clone_size: -; d_call: -; cdr3_length: 16; j_call: TRBJ2-3; cdr3_nt: TGTGCCAGCAGTTACTCGAGATGGACAGAGCGAGATACGCAGTATTTT; cdr3_aa: CASSYSRWTERDTQYF
v_call: TRBV25-1; clone_size: -; d_call: -; cdr3_length: 14; j_call: TRBJ1-2; cdr3_nt: TGTGCCAGCAGTGAATTTAGGGGGGAACATGTCTACACCTTC; cdr3_aa: CASSEFRGEHVYTF
v_call: TRBV3-1/TRBV3-2; clone_size: -; d_call: TRBD1; cdr3_length: 12; j_call: TRBJ1-2; cdr3_nt: TGTGCCAGCAGCCCTACAGGGGGTGGCTACACCTTC; cdr3_aa: CASSPTGGGYTF
v_call: TRBV7-8; clone_size: once; d_call: -; cdr3_length: 15; j_call: TRBJ1-3; cdr3_nt: TGTGCCAGCAGCTTAGGCGAATACTCTGGAAACACCATATATTTT; cdr3_aa: CASSLGEYSGNTIYF
v_call: TRBV30; clone_size: -; d_call: -; cdr3_length: 12; j_call: TRBJ2-7; cdr3_nt: TGTGCCTGGAGGGGGATGGGCCGCGAGCAGTACTTC; cdr3_aa: CAWRGMGREQYF
v_call: TRBV3-1/TRBV3-2; clone_size: -; d_call: -; cdr3_length: 13; j_call: TRBJ2-1; cdr3_nt: TGTGCCAGCAGCCAAGATCGAGAGAATGAGCAGTTCTTC; cdr3_aa: CASSQDRENEQFF
v_call: TRBV28; clone_size: -; d_call: -; cdr3_length: 11; j_call: TRBJ1-3; cdr3_nt: TGTGCCAGCAAAGAAGGAAACACCATATATTTT; cdr3_aa: CASKEGNTIYF
v_call: TRBV6-1; clone_size: -; d_call: -; cdr3_length: 14; j_call: TRBJ1-2; cdr3_nt: TGTGCCAGCAGTGAGACCAGGGGAACGGGTGGCTACACCTTC; cdr3_aa: CASSETRGTGGYTF
v_call: TRBV7-9; clone_size: -; d_call: -; cdr3_length: 17; j_call: TRBJ2-3; cdr3_nt: TGTGCCAGCAGCTTAGTAAGGGGGGATAGCCACACAGATACGCAGTATTTT; cdr3_aa: CASSLVRGDSHTDTQYF
v_call: TRBV28; clone_size: -; d_call: -; cdr3_length: 13; j_call: TRBJ1-5; cdr3_nt: TGTGCCAGTTGGGACACTTCCTATCAGCCCCAGCATTTT; cdr3_aa: CASWDTSYQPQHF
v_call: TRBV19; clone_size: -; d_call: -; cdr3_length: 12; j_call: TRBJ1-2; cdr3_nt: TGTGCCAGTTCGGACCTGGGCTATGGCTACACCTTC; cdr3_aa: CASSDLGYGYTF
v_call: TRBV6-5; clone_size: -; d_call: -; cdr3_length: 15; j_call: TRBJ1-1; cdr3_nt: TGTGCCAGCAGGAAAGACAGATCCATGAACACTGAAGCTTTCTTT; cdr3_aa: CASRKDRSMNTEAFF
v_call: TRBV6-2/TRBV6-3; clone_size: -; d_call: TRBD1; cdr3_length: 13; j_call: TRBJ2-1; cdr3_nt: TGTGCCAGCAGTCCCGACCAGACAGGGCCCCAGTTCTTC; cdr3_aa: CASSPDQTGPQFF
v_call: TRBV4-1; clone_size: -; d_call: TRBD2; cdr3_length: 16; j_call: TRBJ2-1; cdr3_nt: TGCGCCAGCAGCCAAGATAGGGGTAGCGGGACTAATGAGCAGTTCTTC; cdr3_aa: CASSQDRGSGTNEQFF
v_call: TRBV2; clone_size: -; d_call: -; cdr3_length: 17; j_call: TRBJ2-2; cdr3_nt: TGTGCCAGCGTGCCCCCAAAGTTTGTGTCGGACACCGGGGAGCTGTTTTTT; cdr3_aa: CASVPPKFVSDTGELFF
v_call: TRBV7-8; clone_size: -; d_call: TRBD1; cdr3_length: 18; j_call: TRBJ1-4; cdr3_nt: TGTGCCAGCAGCTTAGCGCGGGCAGGGGGCTGGTCTAATGAAAAACTGTTTTTT; cdr3_aa: CASSLARAGGWSNEKLFF
v_call: TRBV7-3; clone_size: -; d_call: TRBD2; cdr3_length: 14; j_call: TRBJ2-3; cdr3_nt: TGTGCCAGCAGCGGGACTAGAGGTACAGATACGCAGTATTTT; cdr3_aa: CASSGTRGTDTQYF